Each of the 32 T cell receptor beta chains below was sequenced from the same sample in a study of early T cells in non-severe SARS-CoV-2 infection listed by TCRdb under 2021. The method behind the library was 5' RACE. Instrument used: NextSeq 500. TCRdb reworked the public reads: Q25 trimming with fastp, MiXCR clone assembly, productive beta chains retained. Every distinct CDR3 protein forms one entry, paired with its most common genes and DNA. The table for this sample lists approximately 27,000 distinct CDR3 sequences; 4.5% to 5.5% of them were counted only once. The biggest ten clones account for approximately 2.4% of the sample. Sequencing used whole blood. These receptors were collected from an adult who was a healthcare worker with PCR-confirmed SARS-CoV-2 infection or an uninfected control (not recorded which).

The table lists this clonotype with a few counts. This chain's CDR3 is CASSLGDRADTDTQYF. As DNA, the CDR3 is TGCGCCAGCAGCTTGGGGGACAGGGCCGACACAGATACGCAGTATTTT. The chain employs TRBV5-1 and TRBJ2-3; 9 bases agree with TRBD1. Per the germline V gene, CDR1 is SGHRS and CDR2 is YFSETQ. Trimming took 0 bases from V and 2 from J; bases not matched to a gene: 4. This CDR3 spans 16 amino acids.

This clonotype was observed at least ten times. The chain combines TRBV7-2 with TRBJ2-5; TRBD2 aligns across 8 bases. This CDR3 is 15 amino acids long. Germline V CDR1 and CDR2: SGHTA, FQGNSA. The trim removed 1 base at V and 6 bases at J, leaving 7 bases unmatched. The DNA for the CDR3 is TGTGCCAGCAGCTTAGAATCCCTAGCGGGCCAGACCCAGTACTTC. It codes for CASSLESLAGQTQYF.

The CDR3 region has the DNA TGCAGTGCTCGCCCCCCGGACGGCCCTGGGCCCCAGCATTTT. Protein: CSARPPDGPGPQHF. The genes are TRBV20-1 and TRBJ1-5; D is ambiguous. The germline CDR1 and CDR2 sequences are DFQATT and SNEGSKA (reference sequence). The CDR3 is 14 amino acids. V was cut by 5 bases and J by 9 bases, with 20 bases left in between.

This clonotype was found a few times. The rearrangement uses TRBV18 and TRBJ2-7; D is ambiguous. The germline V gene encodes CDR1 KGHSH and CDR2 LQKENI. There are 13 residues in the CDR3. V lost 3 bases and J 6 bases, leaving 12 bases between the germline ends. CDR3 residues: CASSPAQISEQYF. The CDR3 coding sequence is TGTGCCAGCTCACCCGCACAGATTTCCGAGCAGTACTTC. Drawing the rest from reference TRBV18 and TRBJ2-7, the complete variable domain is NAGVMQNPRHLVRRRGQEARLRCSPMKGHSHVYWYRQLPEEGLKFMVYLQKENIIDESGMPKERFSAEFPKEGPSILRIQQVVRGDSAAYFCASSPAQISEQYFGPGTRLTVT.

Ten or more counts support this clonotype. The chain carries TRBV4-1 and TRBJ1-1; TRBD1 matches 9 bases. Germline V gives CDR1 MGHRA, CDR2 YSYEKL. Losses at the gene ends were 3 bases for V and 1 base for J; bases not matched to a gene: 3. The length of the CDR3 is 15 residues. The CDR3 here is CASSQMGQGNTEAFF. Here the CDR3 DNA reads TGCGCCAGCAGCCAGATGGGACAGGGGAACACTGAAGCTTTCTTT.

This clonotype was seen many times. This rearrangement joins TRBV12-3 or TRBV12-4 to TRBJ1-1, with 8 bases matching TRBD1. This CDR3 has 12 residues. Germline trimming cut 5 bases from V and 7 bases from J; bases unmatched to any gene: 3. The CDR3 region is CASSLRGREAFF. CDR3 nucleotides: TGTGCCAGCAGTCTCAGGGGGCGTGAAGCTTTCTTT.

This clonotype appeared many times. The genes are TRBV7-2 and TRBJ2-2, with D maybe TRBD2 (6 bases). Germline values: CDR1 SGHTA, CDR2 FQGNSA. V gave up 5 bases and J gave up 4 bases, with 14 bases separating them. The CDR3 has 15 residues. The CDR3 nucleotides are TGTGCCAGCAGCCTAAGGGACTTCTCCACCGGGGAGCTGTTTTTT. It yields the protein CASSLRDFSTGELFF. The full variable domain, in which reference TRBV7-2 and TRBJ2-2 provide the parts outside the CDR3, is GAGVSQSPSNKVTEKGKDVELRCDPISGHTALYWYRQSLGQGLEFLIYFQGNSAPDKSGLPSDRFSAERTGGSVSTLTIQRTQQEDSAVYLCASSLRDFSTGELFFGEGSRLTVL.

The V call is TRBV6-1, the J call TRBJ1-5, with D unresolved. This CDR3 region has 14 residues. Germline-derived CDR1 and CDR2 are MNHNS and SASEGT. V dropped 3 bases and J dropped 0 bases, with 6 bases sitting between them. The chain's CDR3 is CASSDSLSNQPQHF. Written as DNA, the CDR3 is TGTGCCAGCAGTGATAGCCTTAGCAATCAGCCCCAGCATTTT.

In its sample, this clonotype ranks as medium-sized. This chain connects TRBV18 to TRBJ2-1; 8 bases align to TRBD2. The CDR3 contains 19 residues. Trimming cost V 3 bases and J 0 bases; bases outside gene matches: 13. CDR1 is KGHSH and CDR2 is LQKENI in the germline V gene. The CDR3 DNA sequence: TGTGCCAGCTCACCTATCACTAGCGGTCAACCGAGCTCCTACAATGAGCAGTTCTTC. Encoded protein: CASSPITSGQPSSYNEQFF.

CDR3 sequence reads: CSVDHMSGGETQYF. In DNA form, the CDR3 reads TGCAGCGTTGACCACATGTCAGGGGGAGAGACCCAGTACTTC. The chain recombines TRBV29-1 with TRBJ2-5; 7 nucleotides line up with TRBD1. The V gene's germline CDR1 is SQVTM and CDR2 ANQGSEA. After removal of 3 bases from V and 4 bases from J, the junction contained 8 bases not matched to a gene. CDR3 length: 14 amino acids.

This clonotype was observed at least ten times. The gene calls are TRBV7-9 and TRBJ2-5; 13 bases match TRBD2. Germline V CDR1 and CDR2: SEHNR, FQNEAQ (reference sequence). V shed 3 bases and J 4 bases; nucleotides not matched to a gene: 2. This CDR3 comprises 15 residues. The CDR3 coding sequence is TGTGCCAGCAGCTTGTGGACTAGCGGGAGAGAGACCCAGTACTTC. This codes for CASSLWTSGRETQYF. Full variable domain (remainder filled in from reference TRBV7-9 and TRBJ2-5): DTGVSQNPRHKITKRGQNVTFRCDPISEHNRLYWYRQTLGQGPEFLTYFQNEAQLEKSRLLSDRFSAERPKGSFSTLEIQRTEQGDSAMYLCASSLWTSGRETQYFGPGTRLLVL.

In this sample, this clonotype turned up many times. The chain has TRBV28 and TRBJ2-2; D gene unclear. The germline V and J ends were trimmed by 8 bases and 1 base, with 14 bases remaining between them. The germline CDR1 and CDR2 sequences are MDHEN and SYDVKM. The CDR3 is 15 amino acids. The CDR3 coding sequence is TGTGCCAGCGGCCCCCCCGGCCTGAACACCGGGGAGCTGTTTTTT. Residues: CASGPPGLNTGELFF.

The V call is TRBV12-3 or TRBV12-4, the J call TRBJ2-1; D perhaps matches TRBD2 (5 bases). This CDR3 has 12 amino acids. Trimming stripped 6 bases from V and 6 bases from J, with 9 bases between. CDR3 in amino acids: CASSRTPNEQFF. CDR3 in DNA: TGTGCCAGCAGCCGGACTCCCAATGAGCAGTTCTTC.

This chain links TRBV11-2 with TRBJ2-1; 8 positions match TRBD1. The CDR3 extends over 16 amino acids. Germline V gene sequence: CDR1 SGHAT, CDR2 FQNNGV. The V segment lost 3 bases and the J segment 4 bases; nucleotides outside the gene matches: 8. The CDR3: CASSLTSQGVYNEQFF. The DNA for the CDR3 is TGTGCCAGCAGCTTGACCTCACAGGGGGTTTACAATGAGCAGTTCTTC.

The rearrangement joins TRBV5-1 to TRBJ1-2; possibly TRBD1 for D (6 bases). There are 15 residues in the CDR3. Per the germline V gene, CDR1 is SGHRS and CDR2 is YFSETQ. With 7 bases removed from V and 2 bases from J, the gap between germline ends came to 18 bases. The CDR3: CASAIRPGANYGYTF. CDR3 DNA sequence: TGCGCCAGCGCTATCCGTCCAGGGGCGAACTATGGCTACACCTTC.

The sample holds many counts of this clonotype. This sequence joins TRBV7-6 and TRBJ2-6; 14 positions match TRBD2. The CDR3 consists of 18 residues. V shed 5 bases, J shed 1 base, and the junction held 4 bases outside the gene matches. CDR1 and CDR2 (germline): SGHVS, FNYEAQ. The DNA of the CDR3 is TGTGCCAGCAGCCCTCGACTAGCGGGAGGGTCTGGGGCCAACGTCCTGACTTTC. This codes for CASSPRLAGGSGANVLTF.

This clonotype was seen more than once but under ten times. This sequence joins TRBV12-3 or TRBV12-4 and TRBJ2-7; the D is unclear. This CDR3 has 13 amino acids. The V gene lost 0 bases and the J gene lost 1 base, with 4 bases spanning the gap. The CDR3, as DNA: TGTGCCAGCAGTTTAGCCGATTCCTACGAGCAGTACTTC. This sequence encodes CASSLADSYEQYF.

This clonotype was observed many times. The gene calls are TRBV3-1 and TRBJ1-2; possibly TRBD1 for D (5 bases). Germline CDR1 LGHDT, CDR2 YNNKEL (reference sequence). This CDR3 comprises 16 residues. Trimming cost V 4 bases and J 0 bases, with 15 bases left between them. This CDR3 reads CASSPGREGSNYGYTF. The CDR3 DNA reads as TGTGCCAGCAGCCCAGGGAGGGAGGGTTCTAACTATGGCTACACCTTC.

This clonotype was seen a handful of times. V and J are TRBV20-1 and TRBJ2-2; 8 bases line up with TRBD2. Trimming at V came to 5 bases and at J to 5 bases, leaving 7 bases not matched to a gene. CDR1 and CDR2 (germline): DFQATT, SNEGSKA (reference sequence). The CDR3 runs 14 residues. The CDR3 DNA sequence: TGCAGTGCTGGAAGCGGGAGAGGGACCGGGGAGCTGTTTTTT. Residues: CSAGSGRGTGELFF.

This clonotype was seen only a few times. This chain uses TRBV7-6 with TRBJ1-1, with D possibly being TRBD1 (6 bases). The CDR3 has 16 residues. Trimming removed 6 bases at V and 0 bases at J, with 17 bases between. The germline gives CDR1 SGHVS, CDR2 FNYEAQ. The CDR3 DNA reads TGTGCCAGCAGTTCCGGACAGCCGATCATGAACACTGAAGCTTTCTTT. Translating gives CASSSGQPIMNTEAFF.

This clonotype has at least ten counts. This chain uses TRBV30 with TRBJ2-1; 7 nucleotides line up with TRBD1. V lost 3 bases and J lost 4; bases outside the gene matches: 6. Germline V gene data show CDR1 as GTSNPN and CDR2 as SVGIG (reference sequence). CDR3 length equals 14 residues. The chain's CDR3 is CAWSWTGPYNEQFF. The CDR3 DNA sequence: TGTGCCTGGAGCTGGACAGGTCCTTACAATGAGCAGTTCTTC.

In its sample, this clonotype was seen many times. The rearrangement uses TRBV11-3 and TRBJ1-4; TRBD1 is a possible D gene (6 bases). V was clipped by 5 bases and J by 3 bases, with 13 bases between them. The germline CDR1 and CDR2 sequences are SGHNT and YENEEA. CDR3 length: 15 residues. CDR3 protein: CASSHRDNSNEKLFF. CDR3 sequence (DNA): TGTGCCAGCAGCCACCGGGACAACTCTAATGAAAAACTGTTTTTT.

The chain is built from TRBV11-1 and TRBJ2-2, with D perhaps TRBD2 (5 bases). V was clipped by 5 bases and J by 4 bases, with 14 bases between them. Germline CDR1 and CDR2: SGHAT and FQDESV (reference sequence). CDR3 length: 15 residues. CDR3 sequence reads: CASSKLGLSTGELFF. CDR3 nucleotide sequence: TGTGCCAGCAGCAAACTCGGACTGAGCACCGGGGAGCTGTTTTTT.

There are a few counts of this clonotype. The CDR3: CAWNRGTDGTGNTEAFF. CDR3 coding DNA: TGTGCCTGGAATCGAGGCACCGACGGGACAGGGAACACTGAAGCTTTCTTT. The V call is TRBV30, the J call TRBJ1-1; 8 positions match TRBD1. The V gene's germline CDR1 is GTSNPN and CDR2 SVGIG (reference sequence). J gave up 1 base and V 4 bases, and 14 bases lay outside the gene matches. The CDR3 loop spans 17 amino acids. The full variable domain, rest sourced from reference TRBV30 and TRBJ1-1, is SQTIHQWPATLVQPVGSPLSLECTVEGTSNPNLYWYRQAAGRGLQLLFYSVGIGQISSEVPQNLSASRPQDRQFILSSKKLLLSDSGFYLCAWNRGTDGTGNTEAFFGQGTRLTVV.

This chain joins TRBV10-3 and TRBJ2-1; a weak D match, TRBD2 (6 bases). V was trimmed by 2 bases and J by 7 bases, leaving 15 bases between them. The CDR3 consists of 15 residues. The V gene's germline CDR1 is ENHRY and CDR2 SYGVKD. The CDR3 loop reads CAISERELAQNEQFF. As DNA, the CDR3 is TGTGCCATCAGTGAGAGAGAACTAGCTCAAAATGAGCAGTTCTTC.

This clonotype has more than one count but fewer than ten. V usage is TRBV6-5 and J usage is TRBJ2-2; D is unclear. The CDR3 extends over 15 amino acids. Germline V gene lookup returns CDR1 MNHEY and CDR2 SVGAGI. Trimming shortened V by 2 bases and J by 1 base, and 8 bases separated the two germline ends. As DNA, the CDR3 is TGTGCCAGCAGTTACGAAGGCTTGAACACCGGGGAGCTGTTTTTT. As protein: CASSYEGLNTGELFF.

This clonotype was found many times. The rearrangement links TRBV2 to TRBJ2-1; 8 nucleotides line up with TRBD2. Germline loops: CDR1 SNHLY, CDR2 FYNNEI. The junction had 9 bases not matched to a gene; V was cut back by 5 bases and J by 6 bases. CDR3 length: 15 residues. CDR3 residues: CASSLPGGLGNEQFF. The CDR3 DNA reads as TGTGCCAGCAGTCTACCGGGGGGGCTGGGCAATGAGCAGTTCTTC.

This chain joins TRBV7-8 and TRBJ1-1; weak D call: TRBD1 (5 bases). The V gene lost 4 bases and the J gene lost 10 bases, with 22 bases spanning the gap. This CDR3 contains 15 residues. Germline-derived CDR1 and CDR2 are SGHVS and FQNEAQ. CDR3 in DNA: TGTGCCAGCAGCTACCCCGGGGGAAGCCAGATAGGAGCTTTCTTT. It is translated as CASSYPGGSQIGAFF.

In this sample, this clonotype turned up many times. The chain has TRBV5-1 and TRBJ2-4; D might be TRBD1 (5 bases). The CDR3 loop spans 14 amino acids. V lost 4 bases and J lost 8, with 16 bases in between. Germline V lookup: CDR1 SGHRS, CDR2 YFSETQ. This chain's CDR3 is CASSQGGYFDIQYF. In DNA, the CDR3 is TGCGCCAGCAGCCAGGGTGGCTATTTCGACATTCAGTACTTC.

The table lists this clonotype with a few counts. This sequence joins TRBV13 and TRBJ2-3; no clear D. Per germline, CDR1 PRHDT and CDR2 FYEKMQ (reference sequence). The germline V and J ends were trimmed by 5 bases and 8 bases, with 11 bases remaining between them. CDR3 length equals 12 residues. The CDR3 sequence is CASSPRLRTQYF. In DNA, the CDR3 is TGTGCCAGCAGCCCCCGATTGCGTACGCAGTATTTT.

This clonotype was detected many times. This chain joins TRBV7-9 and TRBJ1-2; tentative D call: TRBD1 (5 bases). CDR1 SEHNR and CDR2 FQNEAQ come from the germline V gene (reference sequence). The V end lost 5 bases, the J end lost 2 bases, and 15 bases lay between the germline ends. The CDR3 consists of 15 residues. The CDR3 DNA reads as TGTGCCAGCAGCCATCAGAGGGGATGGAACTATGGCTACACCTTC. Amino acid sequence: CASSHQRGWNYGYTF.

The chain links TRBV2 to TRBJ1-4; D uncertain. The CDR3 loop spans 13 amino acids. The V end lost 5 bases, the J end lost 8 bases, and 12 bases lay between the germline ends. In germline, CDR1 is SNHLY, CDR2 FYNNEI. The DNA of the CDR3 is TGTGCCAGCAGTTTACAGCAAGCAGAAAAACTGTTTTTT. This encodes CASSLQQAEKLFF.